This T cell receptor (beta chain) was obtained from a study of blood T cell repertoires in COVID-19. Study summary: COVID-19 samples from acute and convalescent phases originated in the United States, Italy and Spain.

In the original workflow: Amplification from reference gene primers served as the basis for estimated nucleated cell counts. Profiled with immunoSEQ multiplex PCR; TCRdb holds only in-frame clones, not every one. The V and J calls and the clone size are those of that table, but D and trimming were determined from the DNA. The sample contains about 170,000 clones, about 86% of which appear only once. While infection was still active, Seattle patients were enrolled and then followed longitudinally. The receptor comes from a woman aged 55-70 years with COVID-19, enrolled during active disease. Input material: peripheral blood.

DNA of the CDR3: TGTGCCAGCAGCGTAGCCAGGGTTGACACTGAAGCTTTCTTT. Its translation is CASSVARVDTEAFF. V usage is TRBV9 and J usage is TRBJ1-1, with a weak D call TRBD1 (5 bases). V was pared by 0 bases and J by 3 bases, with 9 bases between. Germline V gene lookup returns CDR1 SGDLS and CDR2 YYNGEE. The CDR3 covers 14 residues.